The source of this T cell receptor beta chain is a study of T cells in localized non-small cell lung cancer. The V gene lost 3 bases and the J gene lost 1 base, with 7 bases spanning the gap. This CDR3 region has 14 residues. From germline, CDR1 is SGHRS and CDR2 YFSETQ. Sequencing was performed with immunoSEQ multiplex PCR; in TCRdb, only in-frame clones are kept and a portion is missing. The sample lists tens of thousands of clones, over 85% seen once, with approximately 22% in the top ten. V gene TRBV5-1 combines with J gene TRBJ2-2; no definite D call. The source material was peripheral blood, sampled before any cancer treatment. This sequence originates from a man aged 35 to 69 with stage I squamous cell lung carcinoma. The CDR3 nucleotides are TGCGCCAGCAGCTCGGACCGGAACACCGGGGAGCTGTTTTTT. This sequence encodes CASSSDRNTGELFF. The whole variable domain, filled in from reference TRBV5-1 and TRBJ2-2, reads KAGVTQTPRYLIKTRGQQVTLSCSPISGHRSVSWYQQTPGQGLQFLFEYFSETQRNKGNFPGRFSGRQFSNSRSEMNVSTLELGDSALYLCASSSDRNTGELFFGEGSRLTVL.